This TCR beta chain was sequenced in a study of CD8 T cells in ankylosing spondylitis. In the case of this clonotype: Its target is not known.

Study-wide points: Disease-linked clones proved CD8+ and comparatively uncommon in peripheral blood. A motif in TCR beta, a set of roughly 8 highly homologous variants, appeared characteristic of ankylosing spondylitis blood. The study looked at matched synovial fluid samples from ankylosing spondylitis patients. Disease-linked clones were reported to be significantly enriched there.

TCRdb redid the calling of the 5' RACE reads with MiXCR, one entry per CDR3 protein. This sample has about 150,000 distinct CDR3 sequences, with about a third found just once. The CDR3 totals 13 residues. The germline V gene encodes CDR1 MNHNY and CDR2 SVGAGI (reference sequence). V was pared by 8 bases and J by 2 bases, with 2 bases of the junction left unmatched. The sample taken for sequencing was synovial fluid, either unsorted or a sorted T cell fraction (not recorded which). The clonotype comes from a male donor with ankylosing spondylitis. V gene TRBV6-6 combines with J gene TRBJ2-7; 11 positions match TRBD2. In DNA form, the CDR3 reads TGTGCCAGCCGTAGCGGGGGGGCCTACGAGCAGTACTTC. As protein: CASRSGGAYEQYF.